The rows below give T cell receptor beta chains drawn from one sample of a study of beta chain features in type 1 diabetes. The assay was immunoSEQ multiplex PCR, and TCRdb's table has in-frame clones only and misses some. The table shows hundreds of thousands of clones, with roughly 15% occurring only once. The sequenced material came from naive CD4+ T cells from blood. Every receptor here comes from a man in his late teens or twenties in good health. The CDR3 runs from the conserved cysteine through the conserved F or W. The D gene is left open where the match is weak. Clone size, where shown, is once, few, many, or a class for clones that have expanded.

D | J | size | V | CDR3 | DNA
TRBD1 | TRBJ1-1 | few | TRBV30 | CAWKTGAVNTEAFF | TGTGCCTGGAAGACAGGGGCTGTGAACACTGAAGCTTTCTTT
NA | TRBJ2-5 | NA | TRBV6-5 | CASEREKTQYF | TGTGCCAGCGAGAGGGAAAAGACCCAGTACTTC
NA | TRBJ1-5 | few | TRBV2 | CASSGPGRNQPQHF | TGTGCCAGCAGTGGGCCGGGACGCAATCAGCCCCAGCATTTT
TRBD2 | TRBJ2-3 | once | TRBV5-1 | CASSPGGGRSDTQYF | TGCGCCAGCAGCCCGGGAGGAGGGCGGTCAGATACGCAGTATTTT
NA | TRBJ1-1 | few | TRBV2 | CASSRTGNTEAFF | TGTGCCAGCAGCCGGACGGGGAACACTGAAGCTTTCTTT
TRBD1 | TRBJ1-5 | NA | TRBV5-1 | CASSLAPGQDLSNQPQHF | TGCGCCAGCAGCTTGGCCCCCGGACAGGATCTTAGCAATCAGCCCCAGCATTTT
TRBD1 | TRBJ1-5 | few | TRBV19 | CASSLYLAGGNRGQPQHF | TGTGCCAGTAGCCTATATCTTGCAGGGGGCAACAGGGGACAGCCCCAGCATTTT
NA | TRBJ2-2 | few | TRBV25-1 | CASSESRQNTGELFF | TGTGCCAGCAGTGAATCTCGACAGAACACCGGGGAGCTGTTTTTT
TRBD1 | TRBJ1-3 | NA | TRBV10-3 | CAISAQGAAVGNTIYF | TGTGCCATCAGTGCGCAGGGGGCCGCGGTCGGAAACACCATATATTTT
NA | TRBJ1-1 | NA | TRBV2 | CASSELGTEAFF | TGTGCCAGCAGTGAACTGGGCACTGAAGCTTTCTTT
NA | TRBJ1-3 | few | TRBV9 | CASSPQLTDPGNTIYF | TGTGCCAGCAGCCCCCAGCTGACAGATCCTGGAAACACCATATATTTT
TRBD1 | TRBJ1-6 | NA | TRBV5-1 | CASSLGTGGDHNSPLHF | TGCGCCAGCAGCTTGGGGACAGGGGGCGATCATAATTCACCCCTCCACTTT
NA | TRBJ2-1 | few | TRBV7-9 | CASSSFSSYYNEQFF | TGTGCCAGCAGCTCATTTTCTAGCTATTACAATGAGCAGTTCTTC
NA | TRBJ2-7 | NA | TRBV25-1 | CASSDYEQYF | TGTGCCAGCAGTGATTACGAGCAGTACTTC
NA | TRBJ1-3 | NA | TRBV30 | CAWSSPSLGNTIYF | TGTGCCTGGAGCAGCCCCTCACTGGGAAACACCATATATTTT
NA | TRBJ1-1 | NA | TRBV20-1 | CSALQGVAFF | TGCAGTGCGCTTCAAGGCGTAGCTTTCTTT
NA | TRBJ1-2 | few | TRBV7-9 | CASSLQEVNYGYTF | TGTGCCAGCAGCTTACAGGAGGTCAACTATGGCTACACCTTC
TRBD2 | TRBJ2-7 | few | TRBV2 | CASRRGGEQYF | TGTGCCAGCAGGCGGGGGGGCGAGCAGTACTTC
TRBD2 | TRBJ2-5 | NA | TRBV9 | CASSPSGAIQETQYF | TGTGCCAGCAGTCCTAGCGGGGCCATCCAAGAGACCCAGTACTTC
NA | TRBJ1-5 | NA | TRBV28 | CAAVGLSNQPQHF | TGTGCGGCCGTGGGCCTTAGCAATCAGCCCCAGCATTTT
TRBD1 | TRBJ2-3 | few | TRBV5-1 | CASSLAGTGSTDTQYF | TGCGCCAGCAGCCTTGCCGGGACAGGGAGTACAGATACGCAGTATTTT
NA | TRBJ2-1 | few | TRBV6-5 | CASSDGVPKKEQFF | TGTGCCAGCAGTGACGGAGTACCCAAGAAGGAGCAGTTCTTC
TRBD1 | TRBJ2-7 | NA | TRBV6-5 | CASSYSGQGAYEQYF | TGTGCCAGCAGTTACTCTGGACAGGGGGCCTACGAGCAGTACTTC
NA | TRBJ2-2 | few | TRBV7-2 | CASSYGLVGTGELFF | TGTGCCAGCAGCTACGGTCTAGTCGGTACCGGGGAGCTGTTTTTT
NA | TRBJ2-7 | few | TRBV27 | CASKRGRYEQYF | TGTGCCAGCAAGAGAGGGAGATACGAGCAGTACTTC
TRBD2 | TRBJ2-1 | few | TRBV27 | CASRLAENNEQFF | TGTGCCAGTAGGCTAGCGGAGAACAATGAGCAGTTCTTC
NA | TRBJ2-2 | NA | TRBV28 | CASTRGSTGELFF | TGTGCCAGCACGAGAGGGAGCACCGGGGAGCTGTTTTTT
NA | TRBJ2-5 | few | TRBV7-9 | CASSLGAKETQYF | TGTGCCAGCAGCTTAGGGGCCAAAGAGACCCAGTACTTC
TRBD2 | TRBJ2-1 | NA | TRBV4-3 | CASSQDLAGDYNEQFF | TGCGCCAGCAGCCAAGATTTAGCGGGAGACTACAATGAGCAGTTCTTC
TRBD2 | TRBJ2-5 | few | TRBV2 | CASGKRGQETQYF | TGTGCCAGCGGAAAGCGGGGCCAAGAGACCCAGTACTTC
NA | TRBJ2-3 | NA | TRBV2 | CASSSAGPSTDTQYF | TGTGCCAGCAGTTCGGCAGGACCTAGCACAGATACGCAGTATTTT
TRBD1 | TRBJ2-1 | NA | TRBV6-1 | CASSGWTGYNEQFF | TGTGCCAGCAGTGGCTGGACAGGCTACAATGAGCAGTTCTTC
NA | TRBJ2-5 | few | TRBV7-2 | CASSVRNSGWETQYF | TGTGCCAGCAGCGTACGGAATTCCGGCTGGGAGACCCAGTACTTC
NA | TRBJ1-2 | NA | TRBV27 | CASSWDPRGYTF | TGTGCCAGCAGTTGGGACCCACGTGGCTACACCTTC
NA | TRBJ2-4 | few | TRBV7-9 | CASSLVDYSRNIQYF | TGTGCCAGCAGCTTAGTGGATTATAGCCGAAACATTCAGTACTTC
NA | TRBJ1-2 | NA | TRBV7-6 | CASGRTLRGDYGYTF | TGTGCCAGCGGTCGGACCCTCCGGGGAGACTATGGCTACACCTTC
NA | TRBJ2-4 | few | TRBV7-8 | CASSGRRGPRNIQYF | TGTGCCAGCAGCGGACGAAGGGGTCCACGGAACATTCAGTACTTC
NA | TRBJ1-1 | few | TRBV5-4 | CASSLRGEGTEAFF | TGTGCCAGCAGCTTGCGGGGGGAAGGAACTGAAGCTTTCTTT
NA | TRBJ2-1 | NA | TRBV6-6 | CAGKRNKDYNEQFF | TGTGCCGGCAAGAGAAATAAAGACTACAATGAGCAGTTCTTC
TRBD1 | TRBJ2-1 | NA | TRBV11-3 | CASSLADRDYNEQFF | TGTGCCAGCAGCTTAGCGGACAGGGATTACAATGAGCAGTTCTTC
NA | TRBJ2-5 | NA | TRBV29-1 | CSVKDRPGEETQYF | TGCAGCGTTAAAGATCGGCCCGGGGAAGAGACCCAGTACTTC
TRBD1 | TRBJ1-1 | NA | TRBV19 | CASSFLDRGAFF | TGTGCCAGTAGTTTCCTCGACAGGGGGGCTTTCTTT
TRBD2 | TRBJ2-5 | few | TRBV7-9 | CASSLELAVLQETQYF | TGTGCCAGCAGCTTAGAACTAGCGGTTCTTCAAGAGACCCAGTACTTC
NA | TRBJ2-7 | NA | TRBV19 | CASSIRGITYEQYF | TGTGCCAGTAGTATACGAGGGATAACCTACGAGCAGTACTTC
TRBD1 | TRBJ2-6 | few | TRBV7-9 | CASSLTWTGEFAGANVLTF | TGTGCCAGCAGCTTAACCTGGACAGGGGAGTTCGCTGGGGCCAACGTCCTGACTTTC
NA | TRBJ2-7 | few | TRBV11-2 | CASSLGGPYEQYF | TGTGCCAGCAGCTTAGGGGGACCCTACGAGCAGTACTTC